The text below deals with one TCR beta chain. What it recognizes is unknown. These data come from a study of OX40 agonist ivuxolimab in advanced cancers. Study background: An agonistic human IgG2 monoclonal antibody against OX40 (CD134) was given. General study findings and limits: Clonal expansion from baseline to week 6 occurred in both CD4+ and CD8+ T cells.

The CDR3 contains 13 residues. CDR1 SGHVS and CDR2 FQNEAQ come from the germline V gene. The J segment lost 1 base and the V segment lost 4 bases, leaving 0 bases of the junction unmatched. Some clones are missing from TCRdb's copy, which holds only in-frame ones; the method was immunoSEQ multiplex PCR. This repertoire shows roughly 49,000 clones, 80% to 85% found once; its top ten account for 5.5% to 7%. The chain combines TRBV7-8 with TRBJ1-1; the match to TRBD1 covers 7 bases. This sample comprised CD4+ or CD8+ T cells sorted from blood, obtained in a trial of the OX40 agonist ivuxolimab. This receptor was taken from an adult with an advanced solid tumor such as melanoma, head and neck, liver or kidney cancer. The CDR3 protein is CASSYRGNTEAFF. The CDR3 DNA is TGTGCCAGCAGCTACAGGGGGAACACTGAAGCTTTCTTT.